This T cell receptor (beta chain) was recovered during a study of OX40 agonist ivuxolimab in advanced cancers. About the full investigation: Ivuxolimab was an agonistic, fully human IgG2 monoclonal antibody directed against OX40 (CD134), a costimulatory receptor. A male proportion of roughly 80% and a mean age of 60 years, ranging from about 20 to 79, were recorded for the dose-escalation cohort. Intravenous ivuxolimab was administered to patients every 2 weeks at six dose levels: 0.01, 0.1, 0.3, 1.5, 3 and 10 mg/kg. Peripheral TCRbeta sequencing aimed to test whether ivuxolimab altered TCR sequence diversity and caused clonal T-cell expansion. Patients were allowed to have had prior anti-PD-1, anti-PD-L1 or anti-CTLA-4 therapy, and more than 35% of the dose-escalation patients had been treated with checkpoint inhibitors. Among the 50 to 55 dose-escalation patients, around 19 had hepatocellular carcinoma, around 15 melanoma, 9 renal cell carcinoma and 9 head and neck cancer. Partial responses occurred in three dose-escalation patients: two with cutaneous melanoma and one with hepatocellular carcinoma. The paper covers the monotherapy dose-escalation part of the phase I ivuxolimab trial, which included N of about 51 patients.

To sequence the TCRbeta CDR3 region, genomic DNA was isolated from the sorted cells. The immunoSEQ Assay was used to sequence the TCRbeta CDR3 regions. This immuneACCESS table, as held by TCRdb, lists in-frame sequences with V and J called but not all clones. Of the missing ones, under half trace to an unresolved V gene in checked studies; the others have no known cause. The sample profile shows approximately 50,000 clones; around nine tenths of them were found once. The ten largest clones capture 0.85% to 1.2% of the sample. From a lookup of the germline V gene, CDR1 and CDR2 are SGHTA and FQGNSA. The CDR3 covers 13 residues, taking in both the cysteine and the phenylalanine. Only CDR3 DNA is held: 39 bases, read in frame from base 1. The V and J ends are trimmed by 3 bases and 3 bases, leaving 9 bases between them. A note on this clone: This receptor's antigen is unknown. No much larger clone is present one base from it, and per-base qualities are unavailable.

The trial excluded patients who had a history of autoimmune disease or were on systemic immunosuppression. Peripheral blood for TCR sequencing was drawn from every dose cohort at baseline, at cycle 4 day 1 and at cycle 7 day 1. The samples were taken from a phase I, first-in-human, multicenter, open-label dose-escalation trial of ivuxolimab. Adults with locally advanced or metastatic head and neck squamous cell, hepatocellular, melanoma or renal cell carcinoma were enrolled in the trial. Before TCR sequencing, CD4+ T cells and CD8+ T cells from peripheral blood were sorted into separate populations. Paper-wide results and their limitations: Which antigens the clonally expanded peripheral T cells were specific for was not determined. Low levels of normalized T-cell clonal expansion were also shown by some nonresponding patients. After ivuxolimab, expanded clones were on average more numerous among CD8+ T cells than among CD4+ T cells. At doses of 0.1 to 3.0 mg/kg, clonal expansion of both CD4+ and CD8+ T cells in blood was seen between baseline and week 6. Partial responders in the 0.1-3.0 mg/kg groups had among the lowest normalized peripheral clonal expansion, especially among CD8+ T cells.

The chain uses TRBV7-2 and TRBJ2-7, and the D gene may be TRBD2, 5 bases matching. The clonotype was recovered from an adult with an advanced solid tumor such as melanoma, head and neck, liver or kidney cancer. Sequencing used CD4+ or CD8+ T cells sorted from blood, obtained in a trial of the OX40 agonist ivuxolimab. The CDR3 amino acid sequence is: CASSFSGSYEQYF. DNA sequence: TGTGCCAGCAGCTTTTCGGGGAGCTACGAGCAGTACTTC.